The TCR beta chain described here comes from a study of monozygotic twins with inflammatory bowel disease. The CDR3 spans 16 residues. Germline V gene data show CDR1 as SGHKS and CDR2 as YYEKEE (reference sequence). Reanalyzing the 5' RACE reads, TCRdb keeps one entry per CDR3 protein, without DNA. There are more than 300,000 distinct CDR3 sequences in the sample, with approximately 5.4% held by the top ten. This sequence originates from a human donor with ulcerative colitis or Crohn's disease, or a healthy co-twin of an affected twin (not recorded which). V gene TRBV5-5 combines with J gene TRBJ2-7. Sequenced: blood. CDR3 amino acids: CASSLALRLGSYEQYF.